The T cell receptor (beta chain) described here comes from a study of T cells after yellow fever vaccination (dated by TCRdb to between 2018 and 2021). In terms of the full investigation: The SMART-Seq v4 Ultra Low Input RNA kit was used to prepare libraries from fractions with low cell numbers. To follow T-cell clones before and after primary and booster YFV17D yellow fever vaccination, bulk TCR alpha and beta repertoires were sequenced over time. Two healthy male donors made up the cohort, one aged 18 to 29 years and the other aged 30 to 40 years. Blood was drawn at multiple timepoints before and after primary and secondary immunization, with bulk PBMC replicates and cell subsets isolated. The investigation overall reported the following: The secondary T-cell response was weaker than the primary response but faster, peaking on day 5 instead of day 15. After the booster, most clones that had expanded after primary vaccination were detected again (approximately 97% of CD4 and 88% of CD8), suggesting broad maintenance of memory. The study included only two donors, which limits how far the findings can be generalized. A small share of clonotypes was detected in both CD4 and CD8 compartments, with the overlap likely arising from convergent recombination. FACS-sorted repertoires could contain abundant contaminating clonotypes from the bulk population, so computational filtering was required.

Taken from the germline V gene, the CDR1 and CDR2 loops are SGHAT and FQNNGV. V sheds 5 bases and J sheds 9 bases, leaving 16 bases between their ends. From cysteine to phenylalanine, the CDR3 is 13 amino acids long. Kept here is only the CDR3 DNA, which spans 39 bases and is read in frame from base 1. Instrument used: Illumina NovaSeq 6000. Synthesis of TCR cDNA relied on 5'RACE template switching, a step that introduced a universal primer site along with unique molecular identifiers. Priming for cDNA synthesis came from both the TCR alpha and TCR beta constant segments. Two PCR steps were used to amplify libraries, with sample barcodes and sequencing adapters being added in the second step. Sequencing of libraries was performed on Illumina HiSeq 2500 (2x100 bp) or NovaSeq (2x150 bp). From the authors' description of their analysis: Demultiplexing of reads and collapsing into UMI consensus sequences were performed with MIGEC, and V(D)J alignment was carried out with MiXCR. Clonotypes responding to the vaccine were identified with edgeR on replicate PBMC samples, with the criteria of FDR below 0.01 and a log2 fold change above 5 up to day 15. Each bulk clonotype was labeled CD4 or CD8 based on which sequenced repertoire, CD4 or CD8, contained the clonotype at higher abundance. Using fastp trimming at Q25 and MiXCR clonotype assembly, TCRdb reanalyzed the public sequencing data and kept in-frame beta chains. CDR3 protein sequences are deduplicated, and each keeps its most common genes and DNA. These V and J calls originate from TCRdb's pipeline instead of the authors' own analysis. The sample table shows under 350,000 distinct CDR3 sequences, and 4.1% are seen once. 20% to 25% of the sample lies in the top ten.

The intended sense of this specimen's treatment or condition label: live attenuated yellow fever vaccine strain. At every blood-draw timepoint, two biological replicates of bulk PBMCs were collected. PBMCs were isolated from peripheral blood using a standard Ficoll-Paque protocol. TriZol was used to extract RNA from bulk PBMCs, CD4 and CD8 fractions, and dextramer-positive and dextramer-negative fractions. Notes on this clonotype: Its antigen remains undetermined. No base quality values were provided; no much bigger clone lies one nucleotide off.

This chain joins TRBV11-2 to TRBJ1-1; TRBD1 is possibly the D segment (6 matching bases). This specimen was PBMCs, taken 5 days after the yellow fever booster vaccination. This TCR derives from a man between 18 and 29 years old who received the YFV17D yellow fever vaccine. The CDR3 reads CASSPRYRAKAFF. The DNA is TGTGCCAGCAGCCCCCGATACAGGGCGAAAGCTTTCTTT.